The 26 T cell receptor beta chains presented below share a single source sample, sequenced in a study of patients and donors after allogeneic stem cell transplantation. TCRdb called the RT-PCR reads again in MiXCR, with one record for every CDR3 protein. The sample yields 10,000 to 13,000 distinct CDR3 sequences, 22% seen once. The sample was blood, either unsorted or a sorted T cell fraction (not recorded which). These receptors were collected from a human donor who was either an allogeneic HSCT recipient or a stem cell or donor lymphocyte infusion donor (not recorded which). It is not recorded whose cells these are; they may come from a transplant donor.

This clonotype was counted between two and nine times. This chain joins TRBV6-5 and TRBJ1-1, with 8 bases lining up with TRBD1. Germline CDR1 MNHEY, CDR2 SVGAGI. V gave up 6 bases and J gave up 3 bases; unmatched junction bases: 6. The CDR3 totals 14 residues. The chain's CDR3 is CASSPGQEYTEAFF. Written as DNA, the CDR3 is TGTGCCAGCAGCCCGGGACAGGAGTACACTGAAGCTTTCTTT.

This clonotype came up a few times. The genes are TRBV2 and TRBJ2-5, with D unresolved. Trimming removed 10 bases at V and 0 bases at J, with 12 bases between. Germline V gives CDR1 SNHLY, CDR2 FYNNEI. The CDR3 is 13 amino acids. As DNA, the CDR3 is TGTGCCACCACTTCTTCCTACCAAGAGACCCAGTACTTC. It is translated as CATTSSYQETQYF.

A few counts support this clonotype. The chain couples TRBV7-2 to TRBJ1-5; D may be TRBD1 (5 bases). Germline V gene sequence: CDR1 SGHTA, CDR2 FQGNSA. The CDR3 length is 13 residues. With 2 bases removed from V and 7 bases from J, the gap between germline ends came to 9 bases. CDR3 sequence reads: CASSLRGEQPQHF. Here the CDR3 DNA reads TGTGCCAGCAGCTTACGGGGGGAACAGCCCCAGCATTTT.

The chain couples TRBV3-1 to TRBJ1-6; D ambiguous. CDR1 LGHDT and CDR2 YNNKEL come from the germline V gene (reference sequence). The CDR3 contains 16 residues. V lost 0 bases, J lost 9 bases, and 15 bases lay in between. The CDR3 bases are TGTGCCAGCAGCCAAGATTTCTCCTATGGTACTTCACCCCTCCACTTT. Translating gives CASSQDFSYGTSPLHF.

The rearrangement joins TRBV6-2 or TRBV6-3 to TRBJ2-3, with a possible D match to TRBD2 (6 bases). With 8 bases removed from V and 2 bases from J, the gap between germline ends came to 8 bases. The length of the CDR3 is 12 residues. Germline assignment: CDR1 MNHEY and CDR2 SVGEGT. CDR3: CASGDSTDTQYF. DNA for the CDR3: TGTGCCAGCGGGGACTCCACAGATACGCAGTATTTT.

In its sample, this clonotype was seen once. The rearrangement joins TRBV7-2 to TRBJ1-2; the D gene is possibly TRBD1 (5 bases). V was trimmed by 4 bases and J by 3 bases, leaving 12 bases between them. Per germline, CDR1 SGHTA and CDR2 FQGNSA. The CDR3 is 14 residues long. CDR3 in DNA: TGTGCCAGCAGCTATACGGACATGGACTATGGCTACACCTTC. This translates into CASSYTDMDYGYTF.

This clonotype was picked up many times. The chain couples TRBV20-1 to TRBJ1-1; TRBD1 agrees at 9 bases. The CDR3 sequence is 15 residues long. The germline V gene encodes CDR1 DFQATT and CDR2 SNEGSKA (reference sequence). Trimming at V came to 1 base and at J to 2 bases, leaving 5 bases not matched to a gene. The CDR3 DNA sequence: TGCAGTGCTAGAGGAACAGGGGGCAGAAACACTGAAGCTTTCTTT. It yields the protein CSARGTGGRNTEAFF.

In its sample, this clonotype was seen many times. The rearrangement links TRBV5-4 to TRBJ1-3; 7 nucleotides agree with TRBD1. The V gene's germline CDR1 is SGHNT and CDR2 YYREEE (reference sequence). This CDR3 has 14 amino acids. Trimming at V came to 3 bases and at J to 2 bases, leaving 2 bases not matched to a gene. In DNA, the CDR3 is TGTGCCAGCAGCTACAGGGGTGCTGGAAACACCATATATTTT. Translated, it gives CASSYRGAGNTIYF.

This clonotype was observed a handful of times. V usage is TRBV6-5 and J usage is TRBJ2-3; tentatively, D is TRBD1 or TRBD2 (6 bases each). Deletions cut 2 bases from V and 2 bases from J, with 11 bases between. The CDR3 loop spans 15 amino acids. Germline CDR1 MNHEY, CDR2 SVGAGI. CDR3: CASSYRGRATDTQYF. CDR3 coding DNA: TGTGCCAGCAGTTACCGGGGGCGGGCCACAGATACGCAGTATTTT.

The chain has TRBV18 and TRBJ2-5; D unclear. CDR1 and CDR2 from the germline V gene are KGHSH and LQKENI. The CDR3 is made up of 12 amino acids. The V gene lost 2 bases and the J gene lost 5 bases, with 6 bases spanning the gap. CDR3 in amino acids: CASSPGMETQYF. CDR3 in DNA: TGTGCCAGCTCACCAGGAATGGAGACCCAGTACTTC.

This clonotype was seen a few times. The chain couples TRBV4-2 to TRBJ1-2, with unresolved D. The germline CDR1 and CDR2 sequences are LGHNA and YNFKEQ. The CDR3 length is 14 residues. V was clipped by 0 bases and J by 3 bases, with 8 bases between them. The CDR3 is CASSQDRVDYGYTF. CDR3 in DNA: TGTGCCAGCAGCCAAGATCGGGTGGACTATGGCTACACCTTC.

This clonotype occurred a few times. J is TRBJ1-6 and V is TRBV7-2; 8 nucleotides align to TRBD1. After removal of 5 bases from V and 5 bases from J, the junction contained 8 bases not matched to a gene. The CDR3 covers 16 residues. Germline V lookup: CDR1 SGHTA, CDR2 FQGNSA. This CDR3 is CASSRDRFGNNSPLHF. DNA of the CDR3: TGTGCCAGCAGCCGGGACAGGTTTGGTAATAATTCACCCCTCCACTTT.

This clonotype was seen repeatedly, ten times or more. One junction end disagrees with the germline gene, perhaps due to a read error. This chain's CDR3 is CASRNPMGSYSEQFF. CDR3 bases: TGTGCCAGCAGGAATCCTATGGGGTCATACAGTGAGCAGTTCTTC. The rearrangement uses TRBV6-1 and TRBJ2-1; D is unclear. This CDR3 comprises 15 residues. Germline V gene lookup returns CDR1 MNHNS and CDR2 SASEGT.

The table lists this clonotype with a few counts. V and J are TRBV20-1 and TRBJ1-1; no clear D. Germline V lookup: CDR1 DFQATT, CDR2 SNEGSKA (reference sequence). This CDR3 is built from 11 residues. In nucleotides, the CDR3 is TGCAGCGTCGAGGGCGACACTGAAGCTTTCTTT. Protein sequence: CSVEGDTEAFF.

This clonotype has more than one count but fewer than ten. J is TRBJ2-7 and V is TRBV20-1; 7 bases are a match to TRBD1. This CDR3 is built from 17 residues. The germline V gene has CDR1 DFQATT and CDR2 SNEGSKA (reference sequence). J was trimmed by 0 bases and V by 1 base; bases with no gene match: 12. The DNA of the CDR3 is TGCAGTGCTAGAGTGTTTACAGGGGCTACCATCTCCTACGAGCAGTACTTC. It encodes CSARVFTGATISYEQYF.

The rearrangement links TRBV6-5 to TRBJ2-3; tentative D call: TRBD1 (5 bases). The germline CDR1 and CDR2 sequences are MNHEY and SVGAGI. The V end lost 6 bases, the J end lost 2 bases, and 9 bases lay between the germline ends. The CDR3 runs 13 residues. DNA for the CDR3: TGTGCCAGCAGGGTGACAGACACAGATACGCAGTATTTT. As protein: CASRVTDTDTQYF.

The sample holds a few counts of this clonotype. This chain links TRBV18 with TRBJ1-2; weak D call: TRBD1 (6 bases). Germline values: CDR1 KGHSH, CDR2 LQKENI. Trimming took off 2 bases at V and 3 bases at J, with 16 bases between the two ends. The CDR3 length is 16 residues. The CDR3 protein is CASSPDGTTGYYGYTF. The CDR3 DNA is TGTGCCAGCTCACCAGATGGGACAACAGGATACTATGGCTACACCTTC.

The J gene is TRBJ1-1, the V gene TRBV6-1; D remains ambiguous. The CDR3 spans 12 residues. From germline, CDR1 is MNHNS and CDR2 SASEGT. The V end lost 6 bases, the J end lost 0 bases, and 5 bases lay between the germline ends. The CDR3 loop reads CASRTVNTEAFF. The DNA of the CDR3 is TGTGCCAGCAGAACAGTGAACACTGAAGCTTTCTTT.

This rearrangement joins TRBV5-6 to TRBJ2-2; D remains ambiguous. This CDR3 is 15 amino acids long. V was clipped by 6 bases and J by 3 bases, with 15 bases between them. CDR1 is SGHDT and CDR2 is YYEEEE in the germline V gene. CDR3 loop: CASTQSYSYTGELFF. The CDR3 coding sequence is TGTGCCAGCACCCAATCGTACAGTTACACCGGGGAGCTGTTTTTT. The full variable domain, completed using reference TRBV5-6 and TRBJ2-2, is DAGVTQSPTHLIKTRGQQVTLRCSPKSGHDTVSWYQQALGQGPQFIFQYYEEEERQRGNFPDRFSGHQFPNYSSELNVNALLLGDSALYLCASTQSYSYTGELFFGEGSRLTVL.

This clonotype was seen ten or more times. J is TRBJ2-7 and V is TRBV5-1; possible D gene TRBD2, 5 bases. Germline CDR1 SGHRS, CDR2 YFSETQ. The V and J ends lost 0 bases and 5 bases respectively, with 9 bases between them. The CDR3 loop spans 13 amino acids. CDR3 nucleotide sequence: TGCGCCAGCAGCTTGGGTCCGGGGAACGAGCAGTACTTC. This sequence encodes CASSLGPGNEQYF. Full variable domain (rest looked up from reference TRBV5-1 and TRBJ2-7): KAGVTQTPRYLIKTRGQQVTLSCSPISGHRSVSWYQQTPGQGLQFLFEYFSETQRNKGNFPGRFSGRQFSNSRSEMNVSTLELGDSALYLCASSLGPGNEQYFGPGTRLTVT.

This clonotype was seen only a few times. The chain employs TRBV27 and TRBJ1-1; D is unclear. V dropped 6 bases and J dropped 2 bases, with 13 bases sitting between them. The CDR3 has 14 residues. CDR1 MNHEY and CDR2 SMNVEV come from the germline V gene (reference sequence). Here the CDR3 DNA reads TGTGCCAGCAGCTACGCCGGGGTTAACACTGAAGCTTTCTTT. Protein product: CASSYAGVNTEAFF.

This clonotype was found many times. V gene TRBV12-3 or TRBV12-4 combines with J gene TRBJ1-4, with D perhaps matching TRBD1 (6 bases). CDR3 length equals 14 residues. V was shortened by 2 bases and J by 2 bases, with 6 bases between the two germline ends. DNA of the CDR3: TGTGCCAGCAGTTTACAGGGGACTAATGAAAAACTGTTTTTT. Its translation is CASSLQGTNEKLFF.

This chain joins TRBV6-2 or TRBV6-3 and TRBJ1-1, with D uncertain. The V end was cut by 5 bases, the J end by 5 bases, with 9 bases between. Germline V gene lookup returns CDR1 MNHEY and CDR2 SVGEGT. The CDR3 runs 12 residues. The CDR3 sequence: CASSLSRTEAFF. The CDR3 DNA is TGTGCCAGCAGTCTCAGTAGAACTGAAGCTTTCTTT.

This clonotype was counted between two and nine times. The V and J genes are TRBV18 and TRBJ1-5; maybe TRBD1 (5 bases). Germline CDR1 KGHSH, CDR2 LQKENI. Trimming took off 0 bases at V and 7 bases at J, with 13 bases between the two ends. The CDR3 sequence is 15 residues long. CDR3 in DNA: TGTGCCAGCTCACCACCTGGCCAGGGCGGCCAGCCCCAGCATTTT. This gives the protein CASSPPGQGGQPQHF.

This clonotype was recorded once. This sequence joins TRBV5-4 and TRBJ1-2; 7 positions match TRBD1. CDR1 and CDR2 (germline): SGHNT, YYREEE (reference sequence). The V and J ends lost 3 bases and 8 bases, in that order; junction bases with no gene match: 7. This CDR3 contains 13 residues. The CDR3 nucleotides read TGTGCCAGCAGCTATAACAGGGGAAACGGCTACACCTTC. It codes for CASSYNRGNGYTF.

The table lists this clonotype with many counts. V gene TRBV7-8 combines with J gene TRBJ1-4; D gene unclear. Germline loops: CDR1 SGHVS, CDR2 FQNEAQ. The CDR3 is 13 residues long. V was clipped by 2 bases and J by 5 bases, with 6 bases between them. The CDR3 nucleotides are TGTGCCAGCAGCTTACGACTAAATGAAAAACTGTTTTTT. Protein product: CASSLRLNEKLFF.